These 22 T cell receptor beta chains came from one sample sequenced in a study of HIV-infected patients and healthy controls. MiXCR, applied by TCRdb to the 5' RACE reads, yields one record per CDR3 protein. The sample records 15,000 to 20,000 distinct CDR3 sequences, around 19% being singletons. The sequenced material came from CD8+ T cells from blood. Receptor source: a human donor in good health.

The chain is built from TRBV27 and TRBJ2-1; TRBD2 aligns across 10 bases. The CDR3 runs 18 residues. Trimming cost V 3 bases and J 0 bases; bases outside gene matches: 8. Per the germline V gene, CDR1 is MNHEY and CDR2 is SMNVEV (reference sequence). The CDR3 spells CASSFLRASGSSYNEQFF. The CDR3, as DNA: TGTGCCAGCAGTTTCCTGAGGGCTAGCGGGAGCTCCTACAATGAGCAGTTCTTC.

In its sample, this clonotype is medium-sized (0.01 to 0.1%). V and J are TRBV7-9 and TRBJ2-7; D is uncertain. The V and J ends lost 4 bases and 4 bases respectively, with 14 bases between them. The CDR3 consists of 14 residues. The germline V gene has CDR1 SEHNR and CDR2 FQNEAQ (reference sequence). CDR3 bases: TGTGCCAGCAGCTCGGCAGGATGGAATTACGAGCAGTACTTC. Amino acid sequence: CASSSAGWNYEQYF.

This chain connects TRBV10-3 to TRBJ2-1; perhaps TRBD1 as D (6 bases). The CDR3 is 12 amino acids. Trimming shortened V by 7 bases and J by 5 bases, and 9 bases separated the two germline ends. Per the germline V gene, CDR1 is ENHRY and CDR2 is SYGVKD. CDR3 amino acids: CAIKDSHNEQFF. CDR3 DNA: TGTGCCATCAAGGACAGCCACAATGAGCAGTTCTTC.

The V call is TRBV11-2, the J call TRBJ1-1, with 8 nucleotides matching TRBD1. The CDR3 spans 14 residues. Germline loops: CDR1 SGHAT, CDR2 FQNNGV. The V and J ends lost 4 bases and 5 bases, in that order; junction bases with no gene match: 6. CDR3 nucleotide sequence: TGTGCCAGCAGCTCGGACAGGGAAGAGACTGAAGCTTTCTTT. Translation: CASSSDREETEAFF.

The rearrangement links TRBV25-1 to TRBJ2-2; D gene uncertain. The length of the CDR3 is 13 residues. CDR1 and CDR2 (germline): MGHDK, SYGVNS. The germline V and J ends were trimmed by 4 bases and 3 bases, with 6 bases remaining between them. The CDR3 region is CASSARDTGELFF. CDR3 bases: TGTGCCAGCAGTGCCCGGGACACCGGGGAGCTGTTTTTT.

The genes are TRBV9 and TRBJ2-3; D might be TRBD2 (7 bases). CDR1 is SGDLS, CDR2 YYNGEE, per germline. CDR3 length: 15 amino acids. V lost 4 bases and J 4 bases, leaving 16 bases between the germline ends. The CDR3 protein is CASSSQGGGADTQYF. The CDR3 bases are TGTGCCAGCAGCTCCCAGGGAGGGGGAGCAGATACGCAGTATTTT.

This rearrangement joins TRBV12-3 or TRBV12-4 to TRBJ2-7; tentatively, D is TRBD1 or TRBD2 (5 bases each). Trimming left V 3 bases short and J 7 bases short, with 13 bases between. This CDR3 has 13 residues. CDR3 in DNA: TGTGCCAGCAGTTTGGGACGGTTCTCAGAGCAGTACTTC. Protein product: CASSLGRFSEQYF.

The gene calls are TRBV7-8 and TRBJ2-1; 7 nucleotides match TRBD2. The CDR3 has 14 amino acids. The germline V gene has CDR1 SGHVS and CDR2 FQNEAQ. V was clipped by 5 bases and J by 6 bases; unmatched bases: 7. This chain's CDR3 is CASSLAPGGNEQFF. The CDR3, as DNA: TGTGCCAGCAGCCTGGCCCCGGGGGGCAATGAGCAGTTCTTC.

The table lists this clonotype with many counts. The chain joins TRBV4-2 to TRBJ2-7; TRBD1 aligns across 7 bases. Germline CDR1 is LGHNA and CDR2 is YNFKEQ. The junction had 7 bases not matched to a gene; V was cut back by 3 bases and J by 2 bases. CDR3 length: 15 residues. Here the CDR3 reads CASSQGTAPAYEQYF. CDR3 in DNA: TGTGCCAGCAGCCAGGGGACAGCCCCGGCCTACGAGCAGTACTTC.

In its sample, this clonotype was seen a few times. The chain carries TRBV4-1 and TRBJ2-7, with 12 bases that match TRBD2. The trim removed 3 bases at V and 2 bases at J, leaving 2 bases unmatched. The CDR3 is made up of 15 amino acids. Germline V lookup: CDR1 MGHRA, CDR2 YSYEKL. As DNA, the CDR3 is TGCGCCAGCAGCCAGCTAGCGGGAGGGGCCTACGAGCAGTACTTC. Its translation: CASSQLAGGAYEQYF.

This clonotype was seen at least ten times. The J gene is TRBJ1-5, the V gene TRBV28; weak D call: TRBD1 (5 bases). The V and J ends lost 2 bases and 9 bases respectively, with 20 bases between them. CDR3 length equals 16 residues. From germline, CDR1 is MDHEN and CDR2 SYDVKM. In nucleotides, the CDR3 is TGTGCCAGCAGTTTAAAGGGGCTCTCCCTTCTAACGCCCCAGCATTTT. Translation: CASSLKGLSLLTPQHF.

The chain employs TRBV27 and TRBJ2-1, with 13 nucleotides matching TRBD2. CDR3 size: 16 residues. The germline gives CDR1 MNHEY, CDR2 SMNVEV (reference sequence). V lost 4 bases and J lost 2; bases outside the gene matches: 2. CDR3 region: CASSYTSGGAYNEQFF. Here the CDR3 DNA reads TGTGCCAGCAGTTATACTAGCGGGGGGGCCTACAATGAGCAGTTCTTC.

This chain uses TRBV5-4 with TRBJ2-2; D may be TRBD1 (5 bases). The V gene lost 6 bases and the J gene lost 1 base, with 7 bases spanning the gap. This CDR3 is built from 13 residues. CDR1 is SGHNT, CDR2 YYREEE, per germline (reference sequence). CDR3 DNA: TGTGCCAGCAACGACAGGAACACCGGGGAGCTGTTTTTT. It translates to CASNDRNTGELFF.

V usage is TRBV20-1 and J usage is TRBJ2-3, with D possibly being TRBD1 (5 bases). This CDR3 region has 15 residues. Between the trimmed V and J ends, which lost 3 bases and 1 base, there was a span of 14 bases. Germline V gene sequence: CDR1 DFQATT, CDR2 SNEGSKA (reference sequence). The CDR3 spells CSASDRNFRTDTQYF. The CDR3 DNA follows: TGCAGTGCTAGCGACAGAAACTTCCGCACAGATACGCAGTATTTT.

Points on this clonotype: Possible read error: a much larger clone is one base away. This sequence joins TRBV4-1 and TRBJ1-2; a weak D match, TRBD1 (5 bases). This CDR3 comprises 15 residues. Germline CDR1 is MGHRA and CDR2 is YSYEKL. This CDR3 is CASTLNQDSSYSYTF. CDR3 coding DNA: TGCGCCAGCACCCTAAATCAAGACAGCTCCTATAGCTACACCTTC.

This clonotype was seen repeatedly, ten times or more. The DNA for the CDR3 is TGTGCCAGCAGCTTACTACAGGGAGGCACCGGGGAGCTGTTTTTT. This codes for CASSLLQGGTGELFF. The genes are TRBV5-8 and TRBJ2-2; D tentatively reads TRBD1 or TRBD2 (6 bases each). The CDR3 is 15 residues long. In germline, CDR1 is SGHTS, CDR2 YDEGEE. V gave up 2 bases and J gave up 4 bases, with 12 bases separating them.

This clonotype was observed a few times. The CDR3 DNA sequence: TGCAGTGCTAGAGATCTGAGTCAGTCGTCCTACGAGCAGTACTTC. Encoded protein: CSARDLSQSSYEQYF. This sequence joins TRBV20-1 and TRBJ2-7; D remains unclear. The V gene's germline CDR1 is DFQATT and CDR2 SNEGSKA (reference sequence). Between the trimmed V and J ends, which lost 0 bases and 1 base, there was a span of 13 bases. This CDR3 spans 15 amino acids.

This chain joins TRBV4-1 and TRBJ2-3; 10 bases are shared with TRBD2. The V gene end was trimmed by 5 bases and the J gene end by 7 bases; junction bases not matched to a gene: 6. The CDR3 runs to 14 residues. CDR1 and CDR2 from the germline V gene are MGHRA and YSYEKL. In DNA, the CDR3 is TGCGCCAGCAGCGAAACTAGCGGGGCAAATACGCAGTATTTT. Translation: CASSETSGANTQYF.

The J gene is TRBJ2-7, the V gene TRBV7-8; possible D gene TRBD2, 6 bases. The CDR3 has 12 amino acids. Per the germline V gene, CDR1 is SGHVS and CDR2 is FQNEAQ. Trimming stripped 4 bases from V and 6 bases from J, with 10 bases between. For the CDR3, the DNA is TGTGCCAGCAGCTCCCAGGGAGGCGAGCAGTACTTC. It encodes CASSSQGGEQYF.

The chain has TRBV25-1 and TRBJ1-4; D unresolved. V lost 2 bases and J 6 bases, leaving 19 bases between the germline ends. CDR3 length: 17 amino acids. The V gene's germline CDR1 is MGHDK and CDR2 SYGVNS. The CDR3 DNA reads as TGTGCCAGCAGTGAACATTCGGTTACGCCCTGGGATGAAAAACTGTTTTTT. This gives the protein CASSEHSVTPWDEKLFF.

The chain combines TRBV13 with TRBJ2-7; TRBD2 matches at 12 bases. Per germline, CDR1 PRHDT and CDR2 FYEKMQ (reference sequence). The V and J ends lost 2 bases and 4 bases, in that order; junction bases with no gene match: 9. The CDR3 contains 17 residues. CDR3 in amino acids: CASSLPTSGSRSYEQYF. For the CDR3, the DNA is TGTGCCAGCAGCTTACCGACTAGCGGGAGTAGGTCGTACGAGCAGTACTTC.

This clonotype occurred many times. The chain couples TRBV6-2 or TRBV6-3 to TRBJ2-7; D is perhaps TRBD1 (6 bases). Germline V gene sequence: CDR1 MNHEY, CDR2 SVGEGT. Deletions cut 3 bases from V and 3 bases from J, with 12 bases between. CDR3 length equals 14 residues. The CDR3 coding sequence is TGTGCCAGCAGTTATTCTAACAGGGACTACGAGCAGTACTTC. Protein: CASSYSNRDYEQYF.